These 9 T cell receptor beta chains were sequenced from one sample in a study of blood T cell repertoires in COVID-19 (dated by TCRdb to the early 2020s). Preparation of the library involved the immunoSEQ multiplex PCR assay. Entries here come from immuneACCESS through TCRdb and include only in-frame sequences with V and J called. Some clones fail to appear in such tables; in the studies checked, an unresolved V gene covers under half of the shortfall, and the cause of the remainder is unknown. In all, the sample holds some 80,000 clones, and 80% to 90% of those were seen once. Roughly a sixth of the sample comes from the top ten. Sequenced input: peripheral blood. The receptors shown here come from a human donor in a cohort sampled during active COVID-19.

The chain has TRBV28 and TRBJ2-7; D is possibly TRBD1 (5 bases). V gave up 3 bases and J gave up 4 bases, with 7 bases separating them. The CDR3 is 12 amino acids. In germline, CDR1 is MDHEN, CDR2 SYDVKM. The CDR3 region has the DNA TGTGCCAGCAGTTTTAAGGGGTACGAGCAGTACTTC. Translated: CASSFKGYEQYF.

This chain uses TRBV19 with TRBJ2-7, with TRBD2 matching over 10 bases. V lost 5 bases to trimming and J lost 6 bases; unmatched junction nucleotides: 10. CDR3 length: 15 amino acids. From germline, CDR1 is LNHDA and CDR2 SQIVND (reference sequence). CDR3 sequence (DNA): TGTGCCAGTAGTCTCACTAGCGGGATTAGCGTCGAGCAGTACTTC. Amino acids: CASSLTSGISVEQYF. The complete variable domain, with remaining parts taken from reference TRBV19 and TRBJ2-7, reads DGGITQSPKYLFRKEGQNVTLSCEQNLNHDAMYWYRQDPGQGLRLIYYSQIVNDFQKGDIAEGYSVSREKKESFPLTVTSAQKNPTAFYLCASSLTSGISVEQYFGPGTRLTVT.

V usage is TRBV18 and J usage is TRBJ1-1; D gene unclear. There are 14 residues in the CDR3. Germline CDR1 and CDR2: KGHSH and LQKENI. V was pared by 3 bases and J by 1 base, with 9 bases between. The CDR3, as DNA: TGTGCCAGCTCACCGGCTCGGGGGAACACTGAAGCTTTCTTT. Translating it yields CASSPARGNTEAFF.

Here the CDR3 DNA reads TGTGCCAGCAGTGAGGCGCCTCCTTCCAGGGAGTACTTC. It yields the protein CASSEAPPSREYF. This sequence joins TRBV6-1 and TRBJ2-7; D may be TRBD1 (5 bases). Between the trimmed V and J ends, which lost 3 bases and 11 bases, there was a span of 17 bases. Germline values: CDR1 MNHNS, CDR2 SASEGT. There are 13 residues in the CDR3.

As DNA, the CDR3 is TGCGCCAGCACCGAACAGGGATTCGACACCGGGGAGCTGTTTTTT. It specifies CASTEQGFDTGELFF. The gene calls are TRBV5-1 and TRBJ2-2, with D possibly matching TRBD1 (6 bases). V lost 6 bases and J lost 3, with 15 bases in between. CDR1 SGHRS and CDR2 YFSETQ come from the germline V gene. This CDR3 contains 15 residues.

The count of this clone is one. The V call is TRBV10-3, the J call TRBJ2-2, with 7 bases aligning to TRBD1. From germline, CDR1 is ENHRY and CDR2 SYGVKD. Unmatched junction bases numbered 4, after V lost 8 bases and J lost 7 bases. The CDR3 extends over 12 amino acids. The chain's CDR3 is CAIRQGIGELFF. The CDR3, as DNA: TGTGCCATCCGACAGGGAATCGGGGAGCTGTTTTTT.

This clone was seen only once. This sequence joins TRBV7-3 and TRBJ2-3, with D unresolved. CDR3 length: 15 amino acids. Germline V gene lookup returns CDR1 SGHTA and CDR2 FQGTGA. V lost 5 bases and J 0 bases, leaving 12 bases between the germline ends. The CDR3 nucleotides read TGTGCCAGCAGCCAAGACATTTCTAGCACAGATACGCAGTATTTT. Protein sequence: CASSQDISSTDTQYF. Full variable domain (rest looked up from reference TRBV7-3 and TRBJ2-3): GAGVSQTPSNKVTEKGKYVELRCDPISGHTALYWYRQSLGQGPEFLIYFQGTGAADDSGLPNDRFFAVRPEGSVSTLKIQRTERGDSAVYLCASSQDISSTDTQYFGPGTRLTVL.

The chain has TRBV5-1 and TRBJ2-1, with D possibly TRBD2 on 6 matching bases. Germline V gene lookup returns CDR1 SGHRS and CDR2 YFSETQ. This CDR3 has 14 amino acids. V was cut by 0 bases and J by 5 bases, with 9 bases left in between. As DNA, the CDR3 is TGCGCCAGCAGCTTGGGCGGGGACGACAATGAGCAGTTCTTC. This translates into CASSLGGDDNEQFF.

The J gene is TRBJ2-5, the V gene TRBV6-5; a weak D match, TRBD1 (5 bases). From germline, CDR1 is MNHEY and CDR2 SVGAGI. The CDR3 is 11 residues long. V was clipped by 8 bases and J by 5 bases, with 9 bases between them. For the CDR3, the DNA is TGTGCCAGCGAACAGGTGGAGACCCAGTACTTC. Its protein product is CASEQVETQYF.